Listed here are 25 T cell receptor beta chains from one sample, sequenced in a study of beta chain features in type 1 diabetes. Expressed TCRB transcripts were sequenced, since all the RNA that had been isolated was reverse transcribed. Clones were read by immunoSEQ multiplex PCR, and TCRdb kept only the in-frame ones, dropping some. The profile shows roughly 310,000 clones, more than 9.5% of them singletons. Sequences were obtained from naive CD4+ T cells from blood. The receptors stem from a woman aged 25 to 39 in good health.

The J gene is TRBJ2-3, the V gene TRBV7-3; 8 bases fit TRBD2. CDR3 length: 18 amino acids. V dropped 4 bases and J dropped 1; count of bases not matched to a gene: 13. Germline CDR1 SGHTA, CDR2 FQGTGA. CDR3 protein: CASSSSGSSPSRTDTQYF. CDR3 DNA sequence: TGTGCCAGCAGCTCAAGCGGGAGCTCTCCATCACGCACAGATACGCAGTATTTT.

There are a few counts of this clone. The chain joins TRBV30 to TRBJ2-3; TRBD2 agrees at 7 bases. Trimming cost V 2 bases and J 3 bases; bases outside gene matches: 8. CDR1 is GTSNPN, CDR2 SVGIG, per germline (reference sequence). This CDR3 spans 15 amino acids. The CDR3 DNA is TGTGCCTGGAGTAGCCTGGCGGGAGCGACAGATACGCAGTATTTT. Encoded protein: CAWSSLAGATDTQYF.

This clone came up a few times. This chain uses TRBV29-1 with TRBJ1-2; no definite D call. Trimming took off 2 bases at V and 7 bases at J, with 17 bases between the two ends. The CDR3 runs 14 residues. The V gene's germline CDR1 is SQVTM and CDR2 ANQGSEA. The CDR3 DNA follows: TGCAGCGTTGAACTCGGCAGAGAACAGTTTGGCTACACCTTC. Protein: CSVELGREQFGYTF.

This clone was observed a handful of times. The chain couples TRBV7-2 to TRBJ2-5, with 10 bases that match TRBD1. Germline CDR1 reads SGHTA; CDR2 reads FQGNSA. V shed 4 bases and J 3 bases; nucleotides not matched to a gene: 8. The CDR3 loop spans 16 amino acids. In DNA form, the CDR3 reads TGTGCCAGCAGCTCAATAGGGACAGGGGCCAAAGAGACCCAGTACTTC. Translated, it gives CASSSIGTGAKETQYF.

This clone has a handful of counts. The CDR3 loop reads CASSEQGDFQPQHF. CDR3 nucleotides: TGTGCCAGCAGTGAACAGGGGGATTTCCAGCCCCAGCATTTT. The chain has TRBV2 and TRBJ1-5, with 7 nucleotides matching TRBD1. V was clipped by 2 bases and J by 7 bases; unmatched bases: 5. The V gene's germline CDR1 is SNHLY and CDR2 FYNNEI. The CDR3 length is 14 residues.

The V and J genes are TRBV2 and TRBJ1-2; 8 nucleotides agree with TRBD1. Per the germline V gene, CDR1 is SNHLY and CDR2 is FYNNEI. V lost 8 bases and J lost 5; bases outside the gene matches: 10. CDR3 length: 14 residues. The CDR3 nucleotides are TGTGCCAGCGCCGGACAGGGAGGAAGGTATGGCTACACCTTC. Its protein product is CASAGQGGRYGYTF.

This chain links TRBV9 with TRBJ1-2; 9 bases map to TRBD1. With 3 bases clipped from V and 4 bases from J, the junction kept 16 bases outside the gene matches. This CDR3 is built from 18 residues. Germline V gene lookup returns CDR1 SGDLS and CDR2 YYNGEE. The CDR3 bases are TGTGCCAGCAGCGATAACCCGGGACAGGGTAATTCCCTCTATGGCTACACCTTC. Amino acids: CASSDNPGQGNSLYGYTF.

The V gene is TRBV6-5, the J gene TRBJ2-1, with D perhaps matching TRBD2 (5 bases). The CDR3 has 14 residues. Germline V gene data show CDR1 as MNHEY and CDR2 as SVGAGI. V shed 6 bases and J shed 4 bases, with 13 bases lying between them. In DNA, the CDR3 is TGTGCCAGCAGGCTAGGCCGGGGTTACAATGAGCAGTTCTTC. As protein: CASRLGRGYNEQFF.

The chain recombines TRBV23-1 with TRBJ1-5; 9 bases line up with TRBD1. TRBV23-1 belongs to the ORF category, with a function that is uncertain. CDR3 length equals 19 residues. V lost 4 bases, J lost 1 base, and 14 bases stayed unmatched. The CDR3 protein is CASSPSGTGGMRSNQPQHF. DNA for the CDR3: TGCGCCAGCAGTCCCTCGGGAACAGGGGGCATGAGGAGCAATCAGCCCCAGCATTTT.

The CDR3 is CASSVAQYTDTQYF. The CDR3 DNA reads TGTGCCAGCAGCGTGGCCCAGTACACAGATACGCAGTATTTT. This chain connects TRBV9 to TRBJ2-3; the D is unclear. Germline loops: CDR1 SGDLS, CDR2 YYNGEE. The ends were cut back, 2 bases at V and 2 bases at J, with 9 bases in the middle. This CDR3 has 14 amino acids.

This clone was observed a handful of times. J is TRBJ2-7 and V is TRBV4-2, with D maybe TRBD2 (5 bases). The CDR3 has 14 amino acids. The germline V and J ends were trimmed by 0 bases and 3 bases, with 9 bases remaining between them. CDR1 and CDR2 (germline): LGHNA, YNFKEQ. In DNA form, the CDR3 reads TGTGCCAGCAGCCAAGATTTGAGGGACTACGAGCAGTACTTC. Translating it yields CASSQDLRDYEQYF.

A few counts support this clone. The chain recombines TRBV30 with TRBJ2-7; the D gene is possibly TRBD1 (5 bases). The V end was cut by 7 bases, the J end by 3 bases, with 16 bases between. Germline-derived CDR1 and CDR2 are GTSNPN and SVGIG (reference sequence). This CDR3 is built from 13 residues. The CDR3 DNA sequence: TGTGCCTCCGACCTTCTCCAGGGCTACGAGCAGTACTTC. Translation gives CASDLLQGYEQYF.

This clone showed up just a few times. The rearrangement uses TRBV28 and TRBJ2-7; 7 nucleotides align to TRBD1. The CDR3 is made up of 13 amino acids. Germline trimming cut 6 bases from V and 9 bases from J; bases unmatched to any gene: 11. CDR1 and CDR2 (germline): MDHEN, SYDVKM. The CDR3 loop reads CASRPDRIRGQYF. Here the CDR3 DNA reads TGTGCCAGCAGGCCGGACAGGATCCGAGGGCAGTACTTC.

V is TRBV4-2 and J is TRBJ2-3, with 9 bases lining up with TRBD2. Per germline, CDR1 LGHNA and CDR2 YNFKEQ. With 0 bases clipped from V and 0 bases from J, the junction kept 1 base outside the gene matches. This CDR3 has 16 residues. CDR3 region: CASSQDSGGSTDTQYF. CDR3 sequence (DNA): TGTGCCAGCAGCCAAGATAGCGGGGGCAGCACAGATACGCAGTATTTT.

This chain connects TRBV5-6 to TRBJ1-2; 8 bases fit TRBD1. The V segment lost 2 bases and the J segment 5 bases; nucleotides outside the gene matches: 8. Germline-derived CDR1 and CDR2 are SGHDT and YYEEEE. The CDR3 length is 15 residues. CDR3 nucleotides: TGTGCCAGCAGCTTTACAGGGGGACGAACTTATGGCTACACCTTC. Protein sequence: CASSFTGGRTYGYTF.

This chain connects TRBV11-2 to TRBJ2-5; 7 bases match TRBD2. Germline loops: CDR1 SGHAT, CDR2 FQNNGV. The junction had 4 bases not matched to a gene; V was cut back by 1 base and J by 5 bases. There are 14 residues in the CDR3. This chain's CDR3 is CASSLGGSLETQYF. DNA of the CDR3: TGTGCCAGCAGCTTAGGCGGGAGTCTGGAGACCCAGTACTTC.

Worth noting for this clone: An end of the junction does not agree with germline; a read error may underlie this. The chain uses TRBV11-2 and TRBJ1-4; D not certain. Germline assignment: CDR1 SGHAT and CDR2 FQNNGV. There are 16 residues in the CDR3. Written as DNA, the CDR3 is TGTGCCAGCAGCTTAGATTCCAGTCCCCCGAATGAACAACTGTTTTTT. It yields the protein CASSLDSSPPNEQLFF.

This chain joins TRBV4-3 and TRBJ2-7; no firm D call. Trimming left V 1 base short and J 3 bases short, with 10 bases between. CDR3 length equals 14 residues. CDR1 is LGHNA and CDR2 is YSLEER in the germline V gene. The DNA for the CDR3 is TGCGCCAGCAGCCAAGGGAACGGGTTCTACGAGCAGTACTTC. Protein product: CASSQGNGFYEQYF.

V gene TRBV5-1 combines with J gene TRBJ2-3; D is possibly TRBD2 (5 bases). V was pared by 5 bases and J by 4 bases, with 20 bases between. CDR1 and CDR2 from the germline V gene are SGHRS and YFSETQ. This CDR3 is built from 16 residues. The CDR3: CASSSPRERAADTQYF. The CDR3, as DNA: TGCGCCAGCAGTTCTCCAAGGGAGCGAGCAGCAGATACGCAGTATTTT.

V is TRBV7-9 and J is TRBJ1-3; D is unresolved. Germline CDR1 is SEHNR and CDR2 is FQNEAQ (reference sequence). V was pared by 5 bases and J by 4 bases, with 9 bases between. The CDR3 is 13 amino acids. The CDR3 loop is CASSKEQGNTIYF. The CDR3, as DNA: TGTGCCAGCAGCAAAGAACAGGGAAACACCATATATTTT.

The chain joins TRBV5-8 to TRBJ2-5; a weak D match, TRBD2 (6 bases). Trimming took 1 base from V and 4 from J, leaving 14 bases between them. Germline CDR1 reads SGHTS; CDR2 reads YDEGEE. CDR3 length: 15 residues. DNA for the CDR3: TGTGCCAGCAGCTTGTGGGGGGACGGAGGAGAGACCCAGTACTTC. This codes for CASSLWGDGGETQYF.

The genes are TRBV30 and TRBJ2-2; no firm D call. CDR3 length equals 14 residues. Trimming shortened V by 3 bases and J by 3 bases, and 11 bases separated the two germline ends. Germline-derived CDR1 and CDR2 are GTSNPN and SVGIG (reference sequence). The CDR3, as DNA: TGTGCCTGGAGGGAAGCGTTGCACACCGGGGAGCTGTTTTTT. It is translated as CAWREALHTGELFF.

In its sample, this clone was seen a few times. Other DNA sequences in the sample encode the same CDR3. The chain links TRBV18 to TRBJ2-3; tentative D call: TRBD2 (6 bases). The CDR3 consists of 14 residues. V was pared by 3 bases and J by 1 base, with 8 bases between. CDR1 is KGHSH, CDR2 LQKENI, per germline. The CDR3 sequence: CASSPGGGTDTQYF. The CDR3, as DNA: TGTGCCAGCTCACCGGGGGGTGGCACAGATACGCAGTATTTT. The full variable domain, rest sourced from reference TRBV18 and TRBJ2-3, is NAGVMQNPRHLVRRRGQEARLRCSPMKGHSHVYWYRQLPEEGLKFMVYLQKENIIDESGMPKERFSAEFPKEGPSILRIQQVVRGDSAAYFCASSPGGGTDTQYFGPGTRLTVL.

This clone showed up just a few times. The rearrangement uses TRBV6-5 and TRBJ1-5; D is ambiguous. Between the trimmed V and J ends, which lost 2 bases and 11 bases, there was a span of 19 bases. Germline values: CDR1 MNHEY, CDR2 SVGAGI. This CDR3 contains 15 residues. Written as DNA, the CDR3 is TGTGCCAGCAGTTACCCGAACCGCGGGTCATCGGCCCAGCATTTT. This encodes CASSYPNRGSSAQHF.

This clone was seen more than once but under ten times. The rearrangement uses TRBV11-1 and TRBJ2-2; 9 bases agree with TRBD2. CDR1 and CDR2 (germline): SGHAT, FQDESV (reference sequence). The CDR3 sequence is 17 residues long. The J segment lost 1 base and the V segment lost 0 bases, leaving 3 bases of the junction unmatched. The CDR3 loop reads CASSLAEAGGNTGELFF. The DNA for the CDR3 is TGTGCCAGCAGCTTAGCCGAAGCGGGAGGGAACACCGGGGAGCTGTTTTTT.